The TCR beta chain under discussion was sequenced for a study of T cell responses to AZD1222 COVID-19 vaccine. Overall study results and limits: Only a handful of AZD1222 recipients, roughly six in all, had baseline seropositivity.

The V end was cut by 6 bases, the J end by 0 bases, with 14 bases between. The CDR3 is made up of 15 amino acids. Germline V gene data show CDR1 as KGHSH and CDR2 as LQKENI. Pooling covered second doses at about 4 or about 12 weeks. Only in-frame clones appear in the TCRdb table, and some are missing; sequencing was by immunoSEQ multiplex PCR. This repertoire shows about 130,000 clones, around 89% found once; its top ten account for around a tenth. Comment on this clone: Its antigen is undetermined.

The starting material was peripheral blood, obtained 28 days after the second AZD1222 dose. V usage is TRBV18 and J usage is TRBJ1-2; the D is unclear. This sequence was found in an adult who received the AZD1222 COVID-19 vaccine. CDR3 loop: CASSPGGSANYGYTF. The CDR3 region has the DNA TGTGCCAGCTCTCCAGGAGGGTCAGCTAACTATGGCTACACCTTC.